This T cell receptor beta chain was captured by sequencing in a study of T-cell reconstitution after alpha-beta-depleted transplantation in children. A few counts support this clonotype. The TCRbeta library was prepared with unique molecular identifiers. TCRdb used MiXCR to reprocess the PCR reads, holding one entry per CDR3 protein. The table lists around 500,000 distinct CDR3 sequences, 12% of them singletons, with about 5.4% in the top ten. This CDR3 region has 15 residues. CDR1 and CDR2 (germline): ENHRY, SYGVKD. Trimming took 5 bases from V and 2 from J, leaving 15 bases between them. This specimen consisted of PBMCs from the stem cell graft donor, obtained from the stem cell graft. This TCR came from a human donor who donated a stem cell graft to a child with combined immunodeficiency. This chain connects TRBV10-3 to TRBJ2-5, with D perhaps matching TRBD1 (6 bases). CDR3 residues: CAISQGRGTQETQYF. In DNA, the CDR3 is TGTGCCATCAGTCAGGGCAGGGGAACTCAAGAGACCCAGTACTTC.